This T cell receptor beta chain was identified in a study of blood T cells in healthy people across ages. V was pared by 2 bases and J by 1 base, with 11 bases between. The CDR3 contains 15 residues. Germline loops: CDR1 MNHEY, CDR2 SVGEGT. This clonotype was detected once. Through a sample-barcoded 5' primer and a J-beta primer mix, a second PCR was run for 7 to 11 cycles. TCRdb re-derived calls from the 5' RACE reads in MiXCR, one entry per CDR3 protein. The table includes 1.5 million to 2 million distinct CDR3 sequences, about 28% detected once. The sequenced sample was blood. This rearrangement joins TRBV6-2 or TRBV6-3 to TRBJ1-1; D remains ambiguous. The TCR originated in a woman in her thirties in good health. The CDR3 DNA follows: TGTGCCAGCAGTTACCAGTCAGTTGGGAACACTGAAGCTTTCTTT. It codes for CASSYQSVGNTEAFF.